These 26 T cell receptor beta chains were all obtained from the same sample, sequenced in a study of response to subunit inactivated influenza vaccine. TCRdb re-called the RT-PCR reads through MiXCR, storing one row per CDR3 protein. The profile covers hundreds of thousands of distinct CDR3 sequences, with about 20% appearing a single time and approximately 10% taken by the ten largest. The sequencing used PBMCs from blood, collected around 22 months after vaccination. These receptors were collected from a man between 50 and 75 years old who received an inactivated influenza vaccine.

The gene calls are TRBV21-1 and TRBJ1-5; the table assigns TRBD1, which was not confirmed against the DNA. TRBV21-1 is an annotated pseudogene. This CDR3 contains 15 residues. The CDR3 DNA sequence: TGTGCCAGCAGCTGCCGGACAAATTGGGATCAGCCCCAGCATTTT. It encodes CASSCRTNWDQPQHF.

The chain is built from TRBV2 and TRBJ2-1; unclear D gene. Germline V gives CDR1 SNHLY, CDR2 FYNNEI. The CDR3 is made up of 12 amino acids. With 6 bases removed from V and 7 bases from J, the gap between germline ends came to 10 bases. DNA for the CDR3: TGTGCCAGCAGCGTAGCTAGGAATGAGCAGTTCTTC. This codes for CASSVARNEQFF.

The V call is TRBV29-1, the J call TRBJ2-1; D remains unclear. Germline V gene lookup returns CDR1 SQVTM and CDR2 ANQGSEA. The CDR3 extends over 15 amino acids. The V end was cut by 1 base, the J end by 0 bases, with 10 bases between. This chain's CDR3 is CSVEGWKSSYNEQFF. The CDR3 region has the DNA TGCAGCGTTGAAGGTTGGAAAAGCTCCTACAATGAGCAGTTCTTC.

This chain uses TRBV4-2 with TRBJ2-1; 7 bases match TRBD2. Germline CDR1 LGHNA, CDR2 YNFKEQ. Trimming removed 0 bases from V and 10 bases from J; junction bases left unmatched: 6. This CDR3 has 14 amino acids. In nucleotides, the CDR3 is TGTGCCAGCAGCCAAGACCCTACTAGCGACGAGCAGTTCTTC. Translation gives CASSQDPTSDEQFF.

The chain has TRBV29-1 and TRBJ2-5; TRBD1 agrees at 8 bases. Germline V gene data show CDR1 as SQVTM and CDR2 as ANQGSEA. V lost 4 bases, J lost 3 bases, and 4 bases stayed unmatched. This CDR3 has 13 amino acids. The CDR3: CSVGQGAEETQYF. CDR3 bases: TGCAGCGTTGGCCAGGGGGCTGAAGAGACCCAGTACTTC.

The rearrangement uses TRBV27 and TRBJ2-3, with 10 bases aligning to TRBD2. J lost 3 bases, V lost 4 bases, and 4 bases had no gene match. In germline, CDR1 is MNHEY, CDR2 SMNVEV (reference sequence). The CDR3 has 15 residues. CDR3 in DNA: TGTGCCAGCAGTTCCGGACTAGCGGTTACAGATACGCAGTATTTT. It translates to CASSSGLAVTDTQYF.

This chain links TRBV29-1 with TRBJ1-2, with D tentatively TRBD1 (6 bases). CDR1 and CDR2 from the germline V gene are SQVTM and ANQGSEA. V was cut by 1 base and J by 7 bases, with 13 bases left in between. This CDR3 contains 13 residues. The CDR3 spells CSVEATGMGGYTF. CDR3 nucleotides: TGCAGCGTTGAAGCTACAGGGATGGGTGGCTACACCTTC.

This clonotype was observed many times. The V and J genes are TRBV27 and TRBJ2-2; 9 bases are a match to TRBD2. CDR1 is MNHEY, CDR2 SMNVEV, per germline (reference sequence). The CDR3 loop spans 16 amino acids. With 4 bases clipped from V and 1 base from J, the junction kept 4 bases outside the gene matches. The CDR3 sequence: CASSSSSGVNTGELFF. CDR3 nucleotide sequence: TGTGCCAGCAGTTCATCTAGCGGGGTGAACACCGGGGAGCTGTTTTTT.

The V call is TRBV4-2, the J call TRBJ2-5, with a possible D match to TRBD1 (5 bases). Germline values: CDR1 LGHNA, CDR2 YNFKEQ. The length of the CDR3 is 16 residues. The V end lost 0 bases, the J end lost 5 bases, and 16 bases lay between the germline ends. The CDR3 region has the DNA TGTGCCAGCAGCCAAGAGGGGCCCATCCTTGGGGAGACCCAGTACTTC. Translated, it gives CASSQEGPILGETQYF.

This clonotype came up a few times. The DNA of the CDR3 is TGTGCCAGCAGTTTAACGTTGGGACAGGGGGCAGGGACCCAGTACTTC. Translating it yields CASSLTLGQGAGTQYF. V is TRBV27 and J is TRBJ2-5, with TRBD1 matching 12 bases. Germline CDR1 MNHEY, CDR2 SMNVEV (reference sequence). CDR3 length: 16 residues. Unmatched junction bases numbered 8, after V lost 2 bases and J lost 7 bases.

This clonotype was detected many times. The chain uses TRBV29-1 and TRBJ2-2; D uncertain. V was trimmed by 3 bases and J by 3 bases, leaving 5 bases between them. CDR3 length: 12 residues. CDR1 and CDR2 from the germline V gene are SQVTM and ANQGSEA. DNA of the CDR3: TGCAGCGTTGAGGCGGACACCGGGGAGCTGTTTTTT. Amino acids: CSVEADTGELFF.

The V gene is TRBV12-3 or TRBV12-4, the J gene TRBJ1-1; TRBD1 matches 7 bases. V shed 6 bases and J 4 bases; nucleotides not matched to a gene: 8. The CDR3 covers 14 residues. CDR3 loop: CASSLGTAPTEAFF. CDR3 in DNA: TGTGCCAGCAGCCTCGGGACAGCTCCCACTGAAGCTTTCTTT.

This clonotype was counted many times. CDR3 in DNA: TGTGCCAGCATGGGGGGGGGACCTGCTTCCTATAATTCACCCCTCCACTTT. Protein: CASMGGGPASYNSPLHF. The chain is built from TRBV25-1 and TRBJ1-6; TRBD1 might be the D (5 bases). The V gene's germline CDR1 is MGHDK and CDR2 SYGVNS. The CDR3 is made up of 17 amino acids. Trimming took 7 bases from V and 1 from J, leaving 17 bases between them.

CDR3 residues: CASSLVRFLAGVVSEQYF. The CDR3, as DNA: TGTGCCAGCAGCTTAGTCAGGTTCCTAGCGGGAGTAGTCTCCGAGCAGTACTTC. The gene calls are TRBV11-1 and TRBJ2-7; 10 bases are shared with TRBD2. Trimming cost V 1 base and J 6 bases; bases outside gene matches: 15. This CDR3 is 18 amino acids long. Germline V gene sequence: CDR1 SGHAT, CDR2 FQDESV (reference sequence). The full variable domain, rest sourced from reference TRBV11-1 and TRBJ2-7, is EAEVAQSPRYKITEKSQAVAFWCDPISGHATLYWYRQILGQGPELLVQFQDESVVDDSQLPKDRFSAERLKGVDSTLKIQPAELGDSAMYLCASSLVRFLAGVVSEQYFGPGTRLTVT.

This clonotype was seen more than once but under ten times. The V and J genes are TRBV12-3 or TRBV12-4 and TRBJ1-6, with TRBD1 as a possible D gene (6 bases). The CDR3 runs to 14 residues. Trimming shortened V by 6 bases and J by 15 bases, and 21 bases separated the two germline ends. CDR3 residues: CASSPTPGGRVLHF. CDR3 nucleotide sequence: TGTGCCAGCAGCCCTACACCCGGGGGCCGGGTCCTCCACTTT.

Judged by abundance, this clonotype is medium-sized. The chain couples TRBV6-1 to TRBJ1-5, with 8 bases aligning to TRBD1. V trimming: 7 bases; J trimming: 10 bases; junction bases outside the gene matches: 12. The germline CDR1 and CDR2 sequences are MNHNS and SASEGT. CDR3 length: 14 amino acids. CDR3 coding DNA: TGTGCCAGCATAAACCGACAGGGGTGGAATCCCCAGCATTTT. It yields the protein CASINRQGWNPQHF.

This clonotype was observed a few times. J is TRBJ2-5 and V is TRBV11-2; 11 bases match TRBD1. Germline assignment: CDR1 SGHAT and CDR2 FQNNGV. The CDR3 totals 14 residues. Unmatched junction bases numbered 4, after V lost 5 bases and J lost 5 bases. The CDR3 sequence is CASSVGQGAETQYF. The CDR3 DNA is TGTGCCAGCAGCGTTGGACAGGGGGCGGAGACCCAGTACTTC.

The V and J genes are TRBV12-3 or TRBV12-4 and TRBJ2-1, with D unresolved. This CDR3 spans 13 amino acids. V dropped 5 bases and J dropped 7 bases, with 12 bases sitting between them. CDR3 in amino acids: CASSVGELNEQFF. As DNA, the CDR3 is TGTGCCAGCAGTGTGGGCGAACTTAATGAGCAGTTCTTC.

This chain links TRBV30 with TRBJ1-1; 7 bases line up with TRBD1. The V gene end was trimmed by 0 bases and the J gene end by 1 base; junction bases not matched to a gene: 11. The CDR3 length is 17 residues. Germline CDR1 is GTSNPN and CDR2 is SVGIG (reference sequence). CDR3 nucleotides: TGTGCCTGGAGTGTACTACAGGGGCTTTACTCGAACACTGAAGCTTTCTTT. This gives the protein CAWSVLQGLYSNTEAFF.

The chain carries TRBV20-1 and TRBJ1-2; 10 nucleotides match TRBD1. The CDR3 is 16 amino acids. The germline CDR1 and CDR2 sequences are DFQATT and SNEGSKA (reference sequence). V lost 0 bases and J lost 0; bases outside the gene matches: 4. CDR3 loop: CSAREKTGGTNYGYTF. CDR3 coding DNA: TGCAGTGCTAGAGAGAAGACAGGGGGCACTAACTATGGCTACACCTTC.

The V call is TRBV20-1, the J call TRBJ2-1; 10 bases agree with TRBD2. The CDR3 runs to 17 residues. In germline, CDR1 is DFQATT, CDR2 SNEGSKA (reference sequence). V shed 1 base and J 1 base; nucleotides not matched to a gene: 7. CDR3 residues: CSARVLAGAHSYNEQFF. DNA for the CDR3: TGCAGTGCTAGAGTCCTAGCGGGGGCCCATTCCTACAATGAGCAGTTCTTC.

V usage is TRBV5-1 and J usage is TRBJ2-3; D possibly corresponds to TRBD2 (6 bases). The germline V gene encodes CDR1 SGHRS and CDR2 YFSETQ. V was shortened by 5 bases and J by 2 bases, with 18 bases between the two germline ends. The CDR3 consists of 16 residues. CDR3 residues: CASRSNAGPFTDTQYF. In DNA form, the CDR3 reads TGCGCCAGCAGGTCGAATGCGGGACCCTTCACAGATACGCAGTATTTT. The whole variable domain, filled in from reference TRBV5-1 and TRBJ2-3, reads KAGVTQTPRYLIKTRGQQVTLSCSPISGHRSVSWYQQTPGQGLQFLFEYFSETQRNKGNFPGRFSGRQFSNSRSEMNVSTLELGDSALYLCASRSNAGPFTDTQYFGPGTRLTVL.

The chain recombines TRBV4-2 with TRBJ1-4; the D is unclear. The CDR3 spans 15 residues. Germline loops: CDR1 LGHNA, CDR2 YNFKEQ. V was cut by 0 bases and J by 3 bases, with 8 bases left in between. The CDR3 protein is CASSQDTTSNEKLFF. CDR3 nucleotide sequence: TGTGCCAGCAGCCAAGATACAACCTCTAATGAAAAACTGTTTTTT.

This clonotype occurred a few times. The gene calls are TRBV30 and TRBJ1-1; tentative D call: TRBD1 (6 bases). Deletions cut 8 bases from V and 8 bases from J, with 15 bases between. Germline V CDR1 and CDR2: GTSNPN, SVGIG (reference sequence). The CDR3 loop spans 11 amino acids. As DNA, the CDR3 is TGTGCCGGGAACAGGGTTGCCGAAGCTTTCTTT. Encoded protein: CAGNRVAEAFF.

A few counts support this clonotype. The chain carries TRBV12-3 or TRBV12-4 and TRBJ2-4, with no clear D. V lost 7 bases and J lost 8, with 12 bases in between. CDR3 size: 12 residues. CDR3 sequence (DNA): TGTGCCAGCAATCCAGGATCAGACATTCAGTACTTC. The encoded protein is CASNPGSDIQYF.

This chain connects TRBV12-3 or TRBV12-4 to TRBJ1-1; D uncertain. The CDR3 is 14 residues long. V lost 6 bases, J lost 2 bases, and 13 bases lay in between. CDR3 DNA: TGTGCCAGCAGATTCTCCCAGATCAACACTGAAGCTTTCTTT. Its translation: CASRFSQINTEAFF.